This T cell receptor beta chain was documented in a study of identifying expanded T cells in peripheral blood. Study-wide results and caveats: Across healthy donors, higher total template counts meant significantly greater roughly two-week count variance. Over around two and four weeks, about 16.4 and 19 clones changed, versus 1.2 between replicates.

This CDR3 spans 15 amino acids. Trimming at V came to 5 bases and at J to 1 base, leaving 4 bases not matched to a gene. Germline CDR1 reads LNHNV; CDR2 reads YYDKDF (reference sequence). Some clones are missing from TCRdb's copy, which holds only in-frame ones; the method was immunoSEQ multiplex PCR. The data contain about 94,000 clones, approximately 86% of them singletons. As concerns this clone: Its specificity is not known.

Collection occurred without any documented infections or immune events in donors. The receptor comes from a person aged 18 to 75 in good health. Sequenced sample: blood. V gene TRBV15 combines with J gene TRBJ1-1, with 10 bases that match TRBD1. The CDR3 sequence: CATSADRGRNTEAFF. DNA for the CDR3: TGTGCCACCAGCGCGGACAGGGGGAGGAACACTGAAGCTTTCTTT. Variable domain in full (rest from reference TRBV15 and TRBJ1-1): DAMVIQNPRYQVTQFGKPVTLSCSQTLNHNVMYWYQQKSSQAPKLLFHYYDKDFNNEADTPDNFQSRRPNTSFCFLDIRSPGLGDTAMYLCATSADRGRNTEAFFGQGTRLTVV.